Reported below is one T cell receptor (beta chain). The data belong to a study of blood T cell repertoires in COVID-19. About the study: Acute and convalescent COVID-19 samples came from the United States, Italy and Spain. In each case, the material was cDNA or gDNA derived from T cells, B-cell-depleted T cells, or PBMCs.

Germline V gives CDR1 SGDLS, CDR2 YYNGEE. This CDR3 has 16 residues. Trimming cost V 0 bases and J 6 bases, with 16 bases left between them. Per the authors' pipeline: Amplification from reference gene primers served as the basis for estimated nucleated cell counts. Here immunoSEQ multiplex PCR was the method, and the copy in TCRdb shows in-frame clones only, minus some. The V and J calls and clone size were taken over from that table, and D and trimming were inferred from the DNA. This sample yields tens of thousands of clones, of which around 87% are seen a single time; about 15% belongs to the top ten.

The sequence was obtained from a male donor with acute or convalescent COVID-19. The specimen was peripheral blood. J is TRBJ2-1 and V is TRBV9, with no clear D. The CDR3, as DNA: TGTGCCAGCAGCGTAGAGGCCCGACTCCTACGCAATGAGCAGTTCTTC. This sequence encodes CASSVEARLLRNEQFF.